The entry that follows covers one T cell receptor beta chain sequence. What it binds is not known. Germline assignment: CDR1 SGHAT and CDR2 FQNNGV. Deletions cut 5 bases from V and 3 bases from J, with 16 bases between. This CDR3 comprises 15 residues. This entry is derived from a study of cytomegalovirus exposure and HLA in healthy donors. The PCR had 60 Vbeta and 13 Jbeta primers. The table came from immunoSEQ multiplex PCR; TCRdb's copy has only in-frame clones and leaves some out. The table has about 130,000 clones, over 70% seen once. Regarding the study as a whole: There were a few CMV-associated chains whose specificity for CMV antigens was confirmed in vitro. A previous analysis found most TCR beta V segments productive roughly 87% or roughly 30% of the time. Later on, an analysis tied under 20,000 TCR beta sequences to HLA alleles at 0.05 false discovery rate.

The TCR comes from a woman in her thirties or forties in good health and CMV-seropositive. V gene TRBV11-2 combines with J gene TRBJ1-1; TRBD1 might be the D (5 bases). Sequencing was done on a sample of PBMCs. This CDR3 is CASSPLGLQDTEAFF. CDR3 nucleotide sequence: TGTGCCAGCAGCCCCTTGGGACTGCAGGACACTGAAGCTTTCTTT.